This is a list of T cell receptor beta chains from one sample in a study of neurological immune-mediated disorders. TCRdb re-called the 5' RACE reads through MiXCR, storing one row per CDR3 protein. The sample lists tens of thousands of distinct CDR3 sequences; about 15% were seen once. Sequenced sample: PBMCs. These receptors all come from a woman between 35 and 50 years old in good health. CDR3s include the opening cysteine and the closing phenylalanine or tryptophan. Fields, in order: V gene, J gene, CDR3 protein.

V: TRBV7-2
J: TRBJ2-7
CDR3: CASSYSGISPSYEQYF

V: TRBV12-3/TRBV12-4
J: TRBJ1-4
CDR3: CASRAAVPNEKLFF

V: TRBV11-3
J: TRBJ2-3
CDR3: CASSLGPADTQYF

V: TRBV5-5
J: TRBJ1-3
CDR3: CASSPGGGSYAGNTIYF

V: TRBV15
J: TRBJ2-7
CDR3: CATSRDRGRTYEQYF

V: TRBV20-1
J: TRBJ1-2
CDR3: CSARVPQGLYGYTF

V: TRBV19
J: TRBJ2-7
CDR3: CASSQTWTGEEQYF

V: TRBV11-2
J: TRBJ2-3
CDR3: CASSLASGSTDTQYF

V: TRBV4-1
J: TRBJ2-3
CDR3: CASSRQGQLSTDTQYF

V: TRBV5-4
J: TRBJ1-2
CDR3: CASSLEVMWGAYGYTF

V: TRBV5-1
J: TRBJ2-7
CDR3: CASSQATTGWESYEQYF

V: TRBV5-1
J: TRBJ1-3
CDR3: CASSSTGTAGNTIYF

V: TRBV19
J: TRBJ2-7
CDR3: CASGSPGEQYF

V: TRBV7-2
J: TRBJ2-7
CDR3: CASSLVGGGVEQYF

V: TRBV20-1
J: TRBJ2-7
CDR3: CSARESTLGRGSSEQYF

V: TRBV5-1
J: TRBJ2-1
CDR3: CASSLDTGEGNEQFF

V: TRBV7-2
J: TRBJ1-5
CDR3: CASSLARGPYSNQPQHF

V: TRBV7-9
J: TRBJ2-7
CDR3: CASSPRTSGSSYEQYF

V: TRBV12-3/TRBV12-4
J: TRBJ1-4
CDR3: CASGFQNPTNEKLFF

V: TRBV5-5
J: TRBJ2-7
CDR3: CASSPHRGGFYEQYF

V: TRBV3-1
J: TRBJ2-1
CDR3: CASSPTTSEQFF

V: TRBV7-9
J: TRBJ2-7
CDR3: CASSFGSGPYEQYF

V: TRBV29-1
J: TRBJ2-5
CDR3: CSVGGLQARAPQYF

V: TRBV10-3
J: TRBJ2-2
CDR3: CAIFWPMTGELFF

V: TRBV20-1
J: TRBJ1-3
CDR3: CSSKDLNTIYF

V: TRBV7-2
J: TRBJ1-1
CDR3: CASSLGGTPTEAFF

V: TRBV28
J: TRBJ1-1
CDR3: CASTGSSTGRTEAFF